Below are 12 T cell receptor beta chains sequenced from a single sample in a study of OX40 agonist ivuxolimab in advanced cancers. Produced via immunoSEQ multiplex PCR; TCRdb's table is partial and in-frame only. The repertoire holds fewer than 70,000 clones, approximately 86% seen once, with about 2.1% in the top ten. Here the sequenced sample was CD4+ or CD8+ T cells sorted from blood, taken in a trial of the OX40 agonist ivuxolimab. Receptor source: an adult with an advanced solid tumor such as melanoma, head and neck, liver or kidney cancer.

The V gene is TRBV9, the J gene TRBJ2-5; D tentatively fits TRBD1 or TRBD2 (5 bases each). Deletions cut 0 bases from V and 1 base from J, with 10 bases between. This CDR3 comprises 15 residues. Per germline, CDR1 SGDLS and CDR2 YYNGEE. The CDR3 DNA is TGTGCCAGCAGCGTAGGCGTCGGGGCCCAAGAGACCCAGTACTTC. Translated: CASSVGVGAQETQYF.

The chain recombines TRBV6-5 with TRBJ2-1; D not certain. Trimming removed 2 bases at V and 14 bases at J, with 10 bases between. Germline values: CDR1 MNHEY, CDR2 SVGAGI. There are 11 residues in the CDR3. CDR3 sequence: CASSYDSKEFF. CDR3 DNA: TGTGCCAGCAGTTACGACTCGAAGGAGTTCTTC.

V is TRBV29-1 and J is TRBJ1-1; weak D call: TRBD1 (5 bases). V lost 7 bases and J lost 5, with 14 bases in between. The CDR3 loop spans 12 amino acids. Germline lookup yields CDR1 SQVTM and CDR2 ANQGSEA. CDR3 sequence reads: CSAGGWGTEAFF. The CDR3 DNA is TGCAGCGCTGGGGGTTGGGGAACTGAAGCTTTCTTT.

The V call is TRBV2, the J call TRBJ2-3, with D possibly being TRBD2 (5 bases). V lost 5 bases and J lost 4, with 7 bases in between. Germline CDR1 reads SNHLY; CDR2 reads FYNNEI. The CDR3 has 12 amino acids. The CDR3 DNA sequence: TGTGCCAGCAGTCCCGGGGCAGATACGCAGTATTTT. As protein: CASSPGADTQYF.

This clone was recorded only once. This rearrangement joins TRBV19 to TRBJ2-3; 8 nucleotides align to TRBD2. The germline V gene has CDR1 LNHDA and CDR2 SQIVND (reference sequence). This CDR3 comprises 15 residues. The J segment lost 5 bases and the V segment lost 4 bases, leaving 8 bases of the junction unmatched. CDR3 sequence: CASSKSGGRRDTQYF. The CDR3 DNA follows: TGTGCCAGTAGTAAGAGCGGGGGCCGGAGAGATACGCAGTATTTT.

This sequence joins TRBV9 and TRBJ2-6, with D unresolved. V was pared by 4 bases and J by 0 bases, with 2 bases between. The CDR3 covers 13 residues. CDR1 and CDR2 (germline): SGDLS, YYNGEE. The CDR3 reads CASSFSGANVLTF. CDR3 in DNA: TGTGCCAGCAGCTTCTCTGGGGCCAACGTCCTGACTTTC.

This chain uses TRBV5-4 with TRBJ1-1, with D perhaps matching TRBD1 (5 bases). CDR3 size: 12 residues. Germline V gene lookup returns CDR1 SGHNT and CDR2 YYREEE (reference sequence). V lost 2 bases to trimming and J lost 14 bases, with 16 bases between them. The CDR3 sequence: CASSFQGSPAFF. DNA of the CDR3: TGTGCCAGCAGCTTCCAGGGCAGCCCTGCATTCTTT. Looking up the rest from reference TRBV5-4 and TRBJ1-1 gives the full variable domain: ETGVTQSPTHLIKTRGQQVTLRCSSQSGHNTVSWYQQALGQGPQFIFQYYREEENGRGNFPPRFSGLQFPNYSSELNVNALELDDSALYLCASSFQGSPAFFGQGTRLTVV.

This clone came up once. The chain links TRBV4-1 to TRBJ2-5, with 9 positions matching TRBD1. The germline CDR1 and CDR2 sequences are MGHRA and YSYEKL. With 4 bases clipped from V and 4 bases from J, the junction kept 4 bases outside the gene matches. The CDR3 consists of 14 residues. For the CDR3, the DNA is TGCGCCAGCAGCCCGGGACAGGGAGTAGAGACCCAGTACTTC. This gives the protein CASSPGQGVETQYF.

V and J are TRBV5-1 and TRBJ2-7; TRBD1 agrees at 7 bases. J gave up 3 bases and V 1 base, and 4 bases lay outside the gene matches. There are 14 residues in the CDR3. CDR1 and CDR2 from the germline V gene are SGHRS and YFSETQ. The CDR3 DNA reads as TGCGCCAGCAGCTTGACAGGGGTCAGCTACGAGCAGTACTTC. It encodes CASSLTGVSYEQYF.

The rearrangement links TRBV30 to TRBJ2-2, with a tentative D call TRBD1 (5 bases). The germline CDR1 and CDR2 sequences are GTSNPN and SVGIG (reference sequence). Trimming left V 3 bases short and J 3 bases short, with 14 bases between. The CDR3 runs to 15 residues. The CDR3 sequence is CAWSRFDSYTGELFF. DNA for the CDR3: TGTGCCTGGAGCCGATTCGACAGCTACACCGGGGAGCTGTTTTTT. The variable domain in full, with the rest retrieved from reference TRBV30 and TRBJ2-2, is SQTIHQWPATLVQPVGSPLSLECTVEGTSNPNLYWYRQAAGRGLQLLFYSVGIGQISSEVPQNLSASRPQDRQFILSSKKLLLSDSGFYLCAWSRFDSYTGELFFGEGSRLTVL.

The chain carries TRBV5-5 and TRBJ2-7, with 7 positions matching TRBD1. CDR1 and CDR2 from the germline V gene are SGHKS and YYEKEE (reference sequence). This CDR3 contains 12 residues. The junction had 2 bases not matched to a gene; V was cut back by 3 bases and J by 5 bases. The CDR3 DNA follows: TGTGCCAGCAGCTGGCAGGGGGACGAGCAGTACTTC. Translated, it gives CASSWQGDEQYF. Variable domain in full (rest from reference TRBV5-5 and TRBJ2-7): DAGVTQSPTHLIKTRGQQVTLRCSPISGHKSVSWYQQVLGQGPQFIFQYYEKEERGRGNFPDRFSARQFPNYSSELNVNALLLGDSALYLCASSWQGDEQYFGPGTRLTVT.

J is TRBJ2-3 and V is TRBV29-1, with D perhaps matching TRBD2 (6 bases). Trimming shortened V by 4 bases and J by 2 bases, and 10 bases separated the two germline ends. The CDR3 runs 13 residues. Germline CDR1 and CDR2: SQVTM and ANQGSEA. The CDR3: CSVAGRSTDTQYF. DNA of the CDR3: TGCAGCGTTGCCGGGAGATCCACAGATACGCAGTATTTT.